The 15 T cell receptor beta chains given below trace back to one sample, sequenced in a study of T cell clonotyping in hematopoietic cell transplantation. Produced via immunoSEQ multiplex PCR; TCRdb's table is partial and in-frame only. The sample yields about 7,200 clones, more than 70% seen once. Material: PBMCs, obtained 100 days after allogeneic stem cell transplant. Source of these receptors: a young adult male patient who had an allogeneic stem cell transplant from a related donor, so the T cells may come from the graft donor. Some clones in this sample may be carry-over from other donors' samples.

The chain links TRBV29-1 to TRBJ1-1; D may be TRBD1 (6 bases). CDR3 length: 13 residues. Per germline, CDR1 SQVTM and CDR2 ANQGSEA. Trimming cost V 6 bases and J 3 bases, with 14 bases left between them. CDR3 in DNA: TGCAGCGTGGGGCAGGGACACGACACTGAAGCTTTCTTT. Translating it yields CSVGQGHDTEAFF.

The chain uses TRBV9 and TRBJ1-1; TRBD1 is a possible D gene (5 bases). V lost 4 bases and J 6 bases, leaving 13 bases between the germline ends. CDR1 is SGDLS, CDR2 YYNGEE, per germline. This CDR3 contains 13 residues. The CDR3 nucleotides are TGTGCCAGCAGCTTCCGGGACTCCTCTGAAGCTTTCTTT. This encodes CASSFRDSSEAFF.

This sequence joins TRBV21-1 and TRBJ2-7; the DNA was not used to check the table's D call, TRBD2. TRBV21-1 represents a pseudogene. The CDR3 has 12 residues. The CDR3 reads CASSKHSYEQYV. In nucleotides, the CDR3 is TGTGCCAGCAGCAAACATAGCTACGAGCAGTACGTC.

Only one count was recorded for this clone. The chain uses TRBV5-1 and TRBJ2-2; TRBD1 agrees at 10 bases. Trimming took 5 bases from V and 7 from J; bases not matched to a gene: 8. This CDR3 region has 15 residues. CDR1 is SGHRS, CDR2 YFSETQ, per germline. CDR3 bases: TGCGCCAGCAGTCAGGACAGGGGGTTCGGCGGGGAGCTGTTTTTT. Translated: CASSQDRGFGGELFF.

The CDR3 DNA reads as TGTGCCAGCAGCTTGCGGGCAGATCAGCCCCAGCATTTT. Encoded protein: CASSLRADQPQHF. V usage is TRBV7-9 and J usage is TRBJ1-5; D is unclear. The germline V gene encodes CDR1 SEHNR and CDR2 FQNEAQ (reference sequence). V lost 3 bases, J lost 5 bases, and 8 bases lay in between. This CDR3 region has 13 residues.

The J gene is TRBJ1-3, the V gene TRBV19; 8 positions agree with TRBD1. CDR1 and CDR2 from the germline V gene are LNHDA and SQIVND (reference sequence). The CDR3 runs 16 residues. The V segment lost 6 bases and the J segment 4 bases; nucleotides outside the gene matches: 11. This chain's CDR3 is CASRRQGLDEGNTIYF. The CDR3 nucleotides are TGTGCCAGTAGGAGACAGGGGCTCGACGAAGGAAACACCATATATTTT. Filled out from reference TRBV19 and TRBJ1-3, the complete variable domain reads DGGITQSPKYLFRKEGQNVTLSCEQNLNHDAMYWYRQDPGQGLRLIYYSQIVNDFQKGDIAEGYSVSREKKESFPLTVTSAQKNPTAFYLCASRRQGLDEGNTIYFGEGSWLTVV.

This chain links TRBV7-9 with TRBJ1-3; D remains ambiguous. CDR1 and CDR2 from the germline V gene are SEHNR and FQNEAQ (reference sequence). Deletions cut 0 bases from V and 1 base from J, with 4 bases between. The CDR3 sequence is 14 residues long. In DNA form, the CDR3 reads TGTGCCAGCAGCTTAGCAGAGTCTGGAAACACCATATATTTT. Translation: CASSLAESGNTIYF.

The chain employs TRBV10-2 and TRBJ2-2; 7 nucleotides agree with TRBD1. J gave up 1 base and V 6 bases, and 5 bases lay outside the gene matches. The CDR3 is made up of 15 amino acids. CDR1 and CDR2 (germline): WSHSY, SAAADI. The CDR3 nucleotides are TGCGCCAGCAGCAGACAGGGACGGAACACCGGGGAGCTGTTTTTT. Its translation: CASSRQGRNTGELFF.

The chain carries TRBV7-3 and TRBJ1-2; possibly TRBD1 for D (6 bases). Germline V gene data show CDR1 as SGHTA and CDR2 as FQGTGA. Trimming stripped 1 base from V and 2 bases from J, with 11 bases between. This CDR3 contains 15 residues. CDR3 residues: CASSLKGGPNYGYTF. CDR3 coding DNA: TGTGCCAGCAGCTTAAAAGGGGGGCCGAACTATGGCTACACCTTC.

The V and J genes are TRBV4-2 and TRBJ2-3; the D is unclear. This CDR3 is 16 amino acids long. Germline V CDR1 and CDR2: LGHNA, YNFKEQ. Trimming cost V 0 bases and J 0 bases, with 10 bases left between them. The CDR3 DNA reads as TGTGCCAGCAGCCAAGAAACGTTACGAAGCACAGATACGCAGTATTTT. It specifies CASSQETLRSTDTQYF.

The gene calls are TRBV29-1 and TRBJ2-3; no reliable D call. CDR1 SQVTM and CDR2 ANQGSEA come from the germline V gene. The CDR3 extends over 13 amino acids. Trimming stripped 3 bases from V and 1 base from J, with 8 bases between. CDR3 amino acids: CSVDGHGTDTQYF. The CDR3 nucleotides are TGCAGCGTTGACGGTCACGGCACAGATACGCAGTATTTT.

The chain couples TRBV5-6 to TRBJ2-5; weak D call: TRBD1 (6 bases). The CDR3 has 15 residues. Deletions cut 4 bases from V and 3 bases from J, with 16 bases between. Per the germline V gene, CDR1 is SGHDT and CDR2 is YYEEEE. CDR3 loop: CASSPLGGLKETQYF. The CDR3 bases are TGTGCCAGCAGCCCCCTTGGGGGCCTCAAAGAGACCCAGTACTTC. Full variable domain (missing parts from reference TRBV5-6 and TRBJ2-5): DAGVTQSPTHLIKTRGQQVTLRCSPKSGHDTVSWYQQALGQGPQFIFQYYEEEERQRGNFPDRFSGHQFPNYSSELNVNALLLGDSALYLCASSPLGGLKETQYFGPGTRLLVL.

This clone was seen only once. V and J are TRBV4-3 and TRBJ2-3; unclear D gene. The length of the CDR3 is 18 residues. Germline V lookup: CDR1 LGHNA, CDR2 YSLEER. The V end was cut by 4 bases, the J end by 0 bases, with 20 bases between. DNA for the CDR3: TGCGCCAGCAGCCCTGATCCGCGTCCTGACGGTAGCACAGATACGCAGTATTTT. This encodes CASSPDPRPDGSTDTQYF.

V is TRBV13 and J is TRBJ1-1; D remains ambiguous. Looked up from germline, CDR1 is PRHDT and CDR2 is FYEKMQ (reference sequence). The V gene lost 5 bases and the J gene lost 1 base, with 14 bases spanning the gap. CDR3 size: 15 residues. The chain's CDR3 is CASSPLDLRNTEAFF. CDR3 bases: TGTGCCAGCAGCCCTCTTGATCTAAGGAACACTGAAGCTTTCTTT.

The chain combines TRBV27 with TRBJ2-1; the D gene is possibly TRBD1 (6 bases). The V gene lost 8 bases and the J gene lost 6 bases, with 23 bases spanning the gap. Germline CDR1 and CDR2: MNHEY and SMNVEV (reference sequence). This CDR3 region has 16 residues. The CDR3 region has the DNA TGTGCCAGCTACACGGAGGAGGCCAGGGGAATCAATGAGCAGTTCTTC. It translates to CASYTEEARGINEQFF.